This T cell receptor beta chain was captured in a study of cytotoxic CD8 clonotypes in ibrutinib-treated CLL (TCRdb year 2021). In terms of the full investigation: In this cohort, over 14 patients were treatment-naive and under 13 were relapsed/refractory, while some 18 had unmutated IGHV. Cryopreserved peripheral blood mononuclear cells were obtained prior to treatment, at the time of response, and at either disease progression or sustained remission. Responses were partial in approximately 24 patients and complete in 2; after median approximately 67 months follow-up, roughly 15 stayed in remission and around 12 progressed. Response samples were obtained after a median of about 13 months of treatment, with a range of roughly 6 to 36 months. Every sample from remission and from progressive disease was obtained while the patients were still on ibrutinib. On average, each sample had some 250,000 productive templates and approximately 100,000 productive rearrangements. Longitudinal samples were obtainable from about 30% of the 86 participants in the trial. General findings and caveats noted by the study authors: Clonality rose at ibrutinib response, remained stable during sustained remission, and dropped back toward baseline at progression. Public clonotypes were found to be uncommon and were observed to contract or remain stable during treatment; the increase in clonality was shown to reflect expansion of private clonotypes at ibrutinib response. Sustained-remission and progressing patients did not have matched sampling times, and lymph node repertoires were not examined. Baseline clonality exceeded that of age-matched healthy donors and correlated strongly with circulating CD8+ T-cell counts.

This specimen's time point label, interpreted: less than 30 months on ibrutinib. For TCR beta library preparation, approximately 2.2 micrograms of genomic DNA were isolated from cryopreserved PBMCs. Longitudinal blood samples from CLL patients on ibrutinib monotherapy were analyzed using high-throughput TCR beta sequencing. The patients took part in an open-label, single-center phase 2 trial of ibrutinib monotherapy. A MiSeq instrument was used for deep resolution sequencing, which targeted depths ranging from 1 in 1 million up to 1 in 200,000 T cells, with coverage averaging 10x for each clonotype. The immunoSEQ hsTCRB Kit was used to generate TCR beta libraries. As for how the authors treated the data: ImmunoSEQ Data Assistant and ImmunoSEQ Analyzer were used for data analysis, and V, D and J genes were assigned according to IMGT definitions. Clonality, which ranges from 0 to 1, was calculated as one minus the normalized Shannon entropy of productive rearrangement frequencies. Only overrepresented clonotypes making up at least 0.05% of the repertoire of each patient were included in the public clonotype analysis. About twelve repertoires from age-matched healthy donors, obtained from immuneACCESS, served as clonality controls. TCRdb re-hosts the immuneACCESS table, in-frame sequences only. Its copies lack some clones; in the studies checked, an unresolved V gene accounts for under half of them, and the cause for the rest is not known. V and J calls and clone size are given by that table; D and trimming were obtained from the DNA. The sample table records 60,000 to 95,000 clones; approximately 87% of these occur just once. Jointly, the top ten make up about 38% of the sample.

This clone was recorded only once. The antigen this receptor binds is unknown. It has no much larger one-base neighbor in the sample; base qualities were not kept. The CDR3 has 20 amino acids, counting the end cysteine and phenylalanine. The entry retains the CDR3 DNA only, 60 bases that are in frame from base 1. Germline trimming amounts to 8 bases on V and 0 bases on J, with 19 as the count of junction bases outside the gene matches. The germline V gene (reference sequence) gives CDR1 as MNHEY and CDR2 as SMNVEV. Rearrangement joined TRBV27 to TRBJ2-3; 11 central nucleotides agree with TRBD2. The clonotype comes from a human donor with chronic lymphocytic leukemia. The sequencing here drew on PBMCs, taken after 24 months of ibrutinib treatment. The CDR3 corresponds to CASCRASGRSKPASTDTQYF. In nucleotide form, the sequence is TGTGCCAGCTGCCGGGCTAGCGGGAGGTCTAAGCCTGCTAGCACAGATACGCAGTATTTT.